The sequence of this TCR beta chain was determined in a study of cytomegalovirus exposure and HLA in healthy donors. This clone appeared a few times. Its matching antigen is unknown. Primers: 60 Vbeta forward and 13 Jbeta reverse. Generated by immunoSEQ multiplex PCR, the TCRdb table keeps only in-frame clones and is missing some. The data contain about 120,000 clones, around 70% of them singletons. Study-wide results and caveats: In vitro, three CMV-associated chains proved specific for CMV antigens.

With V trimmed by 3 bases and J by 0 bases, 7 bases remained unmatched. The CDR3 is made up of 16 amino acids. Germline CDR1 reads MNHEY; CDR2 reads SVGAGI. Sequenced input: PBMCs. The clonotype originates from a woman between 40 and 50 years old in good health and CMV-seropositive. The chain carries TRBV6-5 and TRBJ2-7, with 8 bases aligning to TRBD2. The CDR3 nucleotides read TGTGCCAGCAGTTATTCCCCAGCGGGGGACTCCTACGAGCAGTACTTC. Translating it yields CASSYSPAGDSYEQYF.